This T cell receptor (beta chain) stems from a study of cytotoxic CD8 clonotypes in ibrutinib-treated CLL. General observations from the study: Relative to age-matched healthy donors, clonality at baseline was higher, and it tracked circulating CD8+ T-cell counts. Clonality was higher at ibrutinib response and returned toward baseline at progression.

Remarks on this clone: Its antigen remains unidentified.

V trimming: 4 bases; J trimming: 0 bases; junction bases outside the gene matches: 12. This CDR3 is built from 17 residues. Germline assignment: CDR1 GTSNPN and CDR2 SVGIG (reference sequence). Method: immunoSEQ multiplex PCR; TCRdb's copy keeps in-frame clones and lacks some. This sample has around 250,000 clones, with 60% to 75% found just once. The chain recombines TRBV30 with TRBJ1-1; TRBD1 agrees at 9 bases. The source of this sequence is a human donor with chronic lymphocytic leukemia. The sequences come from PBMCs, collected after 24 months of ibrutinib treatment. CDR3 coding DNA: TGTGCCTGGACCGCTATTAGGACAGGGGCTATGAACACTGAAGCTTTCTTT. It codes for CAWTAIRTGAMNTEAFF.